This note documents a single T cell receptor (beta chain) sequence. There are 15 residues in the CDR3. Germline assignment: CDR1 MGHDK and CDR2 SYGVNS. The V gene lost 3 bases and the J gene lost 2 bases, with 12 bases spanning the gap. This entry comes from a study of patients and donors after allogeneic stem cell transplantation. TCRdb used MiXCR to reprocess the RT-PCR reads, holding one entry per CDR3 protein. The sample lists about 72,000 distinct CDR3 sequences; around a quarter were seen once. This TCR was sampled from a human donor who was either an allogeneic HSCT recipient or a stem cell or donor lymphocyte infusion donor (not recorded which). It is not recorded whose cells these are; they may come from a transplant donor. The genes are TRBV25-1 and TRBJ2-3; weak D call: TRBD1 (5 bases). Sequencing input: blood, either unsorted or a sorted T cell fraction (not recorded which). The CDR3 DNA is TGTGCCAGCAGTGAGAGACAGCCATACACAGATACGCAGTATTTT. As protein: CASSERQPYTDTQYF.